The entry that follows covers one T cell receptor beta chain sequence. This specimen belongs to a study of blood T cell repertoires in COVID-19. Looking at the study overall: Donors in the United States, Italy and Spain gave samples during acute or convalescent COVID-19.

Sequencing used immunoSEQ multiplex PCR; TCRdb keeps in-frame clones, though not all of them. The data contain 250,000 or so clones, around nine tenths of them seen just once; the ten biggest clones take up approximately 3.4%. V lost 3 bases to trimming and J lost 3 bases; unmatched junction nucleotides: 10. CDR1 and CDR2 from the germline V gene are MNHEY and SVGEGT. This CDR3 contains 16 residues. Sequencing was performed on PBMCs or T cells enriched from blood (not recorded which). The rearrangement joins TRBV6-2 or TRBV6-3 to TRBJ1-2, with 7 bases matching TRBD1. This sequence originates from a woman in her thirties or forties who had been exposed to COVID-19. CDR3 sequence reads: CASSYGLDRTYYGYTF. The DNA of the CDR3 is TGTGCCAGCAGTTATGGCTTGGACAGGACCTACTATGGCTACACCTTC.